This TCR beta chain came from a study of response to subunit inactivated influenza vaccine (dated by TCRdb to between 2018 and 2020). About the investigation overall: The study used deep quantitative T cell receptor repertoire profiling to track responses to a trivalent subunit inactivated influenza vaccine. General findings and caveats noted by the study authors: It was suggested by the authors that each seasonal influenza vaccination may recruit only a limited number of new T cells.

The library came from RT-PCR. Instrument used: Illumina HiSeq 2500. TCRdb reanalyzed the raw reads on its own, using fastp at Q25 for trimming and MiXCR for clone calling, and kept in-frame beta chains. Every CDR3 protein is listed once, alongside the most common genes and DNA of its rows. This sample lists over 650,000 distinct CDR3 sequences; about 18% were detected once. Of the sample, roughly 11% falls within the top ten clones. V is reduced by 1 base and J by 3 bases, leaving a spacing of 13 bases between them. As encoded in the germline V gene (reference sequence), CDR1 is DFQATT while CDR2 is SNEGSKA. The CDR3 contains 15 residues, cysteine and phenylalanine counted. Only CDR3 DNA remains: 45 bases, in frame from the first base. There are many counts of this clonotype. Its cognate antigen has yet to be identified. Base qualities are not provided; no much larger clone lies one nucleotide away.

The rearranged segments are TRBV20-1 and TRBJ2-1; TRBD2 is a weak D gene call, 5 bases matching. The receptor was derived from a man aged 50 or older who received an inactivated influenza vaccine. Donor details come from another sample of the same person, matched by shared clones. This material consisted of PBMCs from blood, taken roughly 5 days after vaccination. CDR3 reads: CSARAPQRSYNEQFF. The DNA reads TGCAGTGCTAGAGCTCCACAGCGGAGCTACAATGAGCAGTTCTTC.